These 12 T cell receptor beta chains originate from one sample sequenced in a study of Ad26.COV2.S vaccination and SARS-CoV-2 variants listed by TCRdb under 2021. Per the publication, the time point label means: individuals recovered from natural SARS-CoV-2 infection. The library was generated by the immunoSEQ multiplex PCR assay. The immuneACCESS repertoire file appears here via TCRdb, limited to in-frame rearrangements. These files lack a portion of the clones; in checked studies, under half of the deficit traces to unresolved V genes, and the cause of the others is not known. This sample is represented by 43,000 or so clones; approximately 80% of them were singletons. Approximately 44% of the sample comes from the top ten. The sample here was peripheral blood, taken after recovery from COVID-19. The receptors derive from a human donor who had recovered from COVID-19.

J is TRBJ2-2 and V is TRBV19; 9 positions agree with TRBD2. Germline-derived CDR1 and CDR2 are LNHDA and SQIVND (reference sequence). There are 16 residues in the CDR3. Trimming at V came to 1 base and at J to 6 bases, leaving 6 bases not matched to a gene. The CDR3 DNA sequence: TGTGCCAGTAGTATAGGGGATAGCGGGGGTCCCGGGGAGCTGTTTTTT. It specifies CASSIGDSGGPGELFF. The full variable domain, in which reference TRBV19 and TRBJ2-2 provide the parts outside the CDR3, is DGGITQSPKYLFRKEGQNVTLSCEQNLNHDAMYWYRQDPGQGLRLIYYSQIVNDFQKGDIAEGYSVSREKKESFPLTVTSAQKNPTAFYLCASSIGDSGGPGELFFGEGSRLTVL.

This sequence joins TRBV5-8 and TRBJ2-3; 7 bases line up with TRBD1. The germline V gene has CDR1 SGHTS and CDR2 YDEGEE. The trim removed 1 base at V and 0 bases at J, leaving 2 bases unmatched. This CDR3 is 15 amino acids long. The CDR3 spells CASSLRGQSTDTQYF. As DNA, the CDR3 is TGTGCCAGCAGCTTGAGGGGACAGAGCACAGATACGCAGTATTTT.

V and J are TRBV5-4 and TRBJ1-3; D possibly corresponds to TRBD1 (6 bases). From germline, CDR1 is SGHNT and CDR2 YYREEE (reference sequence). Trimming took off 3 bases at V and 4 bases at J, with 11 bases between the two ends. The CDR3 has 14 amino acids. The CDR3 DNA reads TGTGCCAGCAGCTCCTACAGGGACGGAAACACCATATATTTT. Translated, it gives CASSSYRDGNTIYF.

The chain has TRBV29-1 and TRBJ1-1; the match to TRBD1 covers 9 bases. J lost 4 bases, V lost 7 bases, and 10 bases had no gene match. The CDR3 runs to 14 residues. Germline V gene data show CDR1 as SQVTM and CDR2 as ANQGSEA. The CDR3 DNA reads TGCAGCGCCGGACAGGGGACGATGGGCACTGAAGCTTTCTTT. It yields the protein CSAGQGTMGTEAFF.

This clone was counted a single time. The chain combines TRBV21-1 with TRBJ2-7; TRBD1, as called in the table, went unchecked against the DNA. TRBV21-1 is shown as a pseudogene. The CDR3 extends over 17 amino acids. For the CDR3, the DNA is TGTGCCAGCAGCAAAGGGAGGAGAAACAGGGCTACCTACGAGCAGTACGTC. Translating gives CASSKGRRNRATYEQYV.

The chain is built from TRBV5-6 and TRBJ2-5; D is unresolved. In germline, CDR1 is SGHDT, CDR2 YYEEEE. CDR3 length: 14 residues. V lost 6 bases to trimming and J lost 1 base, with 13 bases between them. CDR3 loop: CASTQVAVQETQYF. The DNA for the CDR3 is TGTGCCAGCACCCAGGTGGCGGTCCAAGAGACCCAGTACTTC.

V usage is TRBV6-5 and J usage is TRBJ1-6; D gene unclear. Trimming shortened V by 6 bases and J by 6 bases, and 9 bases separated the two germline ends. The CDR3 length is 13 residues. From germline, CDR1 is MNHEY and CDR2 SVGAGI. For the CDR3, the DNA is TGTGCCAGCAGCCCGACCGGTAATTCACCCCTCCACTTT. Translation: CASSPTGNSPLHF.

This clone was recorded only once. The chain uses TRBV4-1 and TRBJ2-4; 16 bases are a match to TRBD2. This CDR3 has 19 residues. The V gene's germline CDR1 is MGHRA and CDR2 YSYEKL. The junction had 12 bases not matched to a gene; V was cut back by 1 base and J by 9 bases. CDR3 sequence reads: CASSQGYAGLAGGIGIQYF. The CDR3, as DNA: TGCGCCAGCAGCCAAGGCTACGCGGGACTAGCGGGAGGGATTGGCATTCAGTACTTC.

This chain uses TRBV3-1 (or the pseudogene TRBV3-2) with TRBJ2-1; TRBD2 agrees at 12 bases. Trimming took 1 base from V and 6 from J; bases not matched to a gene: 10. The CDR3 consists of 18 residues. The germline CDR1 and CDR2 sequences are LGHDT and YNNKEL (reference sequence). CDR3: CASSQAGASGRARNEQFF. CDR3 in DNA: TGTGCCAGCAGCCAAGCCGGGGCTAGCGGGAGGGCCCGCAATGAGCAGTTCTTC.

J is TRBJ1-1 and V is TRBV5-1, with D perhaps TRBD1 (5 bases). There are 12 residues in the CDR3. Germline CDR1 SGHRS, CDR2 YFSETQ. V lost 2 bases to trimming and J lost 5 bases, with 7 bases between them. The DNA of the CDR3 is TGCGCCAGCAGCTTCGGGGGGACTGAAGCTTTCTTT. It codes for CASSFGGTEAFF.

The genes are TRBV10-2 and TRBJ2-3, with 8 bases lining up with TRBD2. Germline CDR1 WSHSY, CDR2 SAAADI. This CDR3 has 17 amino acids. Losses at the gene ends were 4 bases for V and 4 bases for J; bases not matched to a gene: 13. The CDR3 sequence: CASSGNFGGRHADTQYF. CDR3 bases: TGCGCCAGCAGTGGAAACTTTGGCGGGAGGCATGCAGATACGCAGTATTTT.

The rearrangement links TRBV19 to TRBJ2-5; D is undetermined. The CDR3 is 15 amino acids. CDR1 is LNHDA, CDR2 SQIVND, per germline (reference sequence). The V gene lost 6 bases and the J gene lost 2 bases, with 16 bases spanning the gap. The CDR3 sequence: CASSLNRAVQETQYF. For the CDR3, the DNA is TGTGCCAGTAGCCTTAACCGGGCAGTTCAAGAGACCCAGTACTTC. The variable domain in full, with the rest retrieved from reference TRBV19 and TRBJ2-5, is DGGITQSPKYLFRKEGQNVTLSCEQNLNHDAMYWYRQDPGQGLRLIYYSQIVNDFQKGDIAEGYSVSREKKESFPLTVTSAQKNPTAFYLCASSLNRAVQETQYFGPGTRLLVL.